These T cell receptor beta chains were read from a single sample in a study of T cell repertoires in cytomegalovirus infection. TCRdb passed the reads through MiXCR, listing each CDR3 protein once. The repertoire consists of 400,000 or so distinct CDR3 sequences, with approximately 31% occurring once and the leading ten covering roughly 15%. Specimen: PBMCs. These receptors were taken from a human donor in good health (CMV status not recorded). Some clones in this sample may be carry-over from other donors' samples. Both conserved end residues are part of each CDR3. Fields, in order: J gene, V gene, clone size, D gene, CDR3 DNA, CDR3 protein. A D gene is named only where the DNA matches it firmly. Only some rows state a clone size, as once, few, many or a class for expanded clones.

j_gene: TRBJ1-6
v_gene: TRBV19
abundance: NA
d_gene: NA
CDR3nt: TGTGCCAGTATTACGTCGGGTAGTAATTCACCCCTCCACTTT
CDR3aa: CASITSGSNSPLHF

j_gene: TRBJ1-1
v_gene: TRBV27
abundance: NA
d_gene: NA
CDR3nt: TGTGCCAGCAGTTTATGGGTAGGGGCGGGGAACACTGAAGCTTTCTTT
CDR3aa: CASSLWVGAGNTEAFF

j_gene: TRBJ1-4
v_gene: TRBV28
abundance: NA
d_gene: NA
CDR3nt: TGTGCCAGCACCGATACGGGGGCCATTAATGAAAAACTGTTTTTT
CDR3aa: CASTDTGAINEKLFF

j_gene: TRBJ2-1
v_gene: TRBV4-1
abundance: NA
d_gene: NA
CDR3nt: TGCGCCAGCAGCCGCCGAGGTGGGAGCTCCTACAATGAGCAGTTCTTC
CDR3aa: CASSRRGGSSYNEQFF

j_gene: TRBJ2-5
v_gene: TRBV5-6
abundance: NA
d_gene: NA
CDR3nt: TGTGCCAGCAGCTTGATGGGTAGTGACAACCAAGAGACCCAGTACTTC
CDR3aa: CASSLMGSDNQETQYF

j_gene: TRBJ2-2
v_gene: TRBV7-2
abundance: many
d_gene: NA
CDR3nt: TGTGCCAGCAGCGTAACCCTCACCGGGGAGCTGTTTTTT
CDR3aa: CASSVTLTGELFF

j_gene: TRBJ1-2
v_gene: TRBV7-6
abundance: NA
d_gene: NA
CDR3nt: TGTGCCAGCAGCGGCACTGACTCCTATGGCTACACCTTC
CDR3aa: CASSGTDSYGYTF

j_gene: TRBJ2-5
v_gene: TRBV5-4
abundance: NA
d_gene: TRBD2
CDR3nt: TGTGCCAGCAGCTGGAGCCCGCTAGCGGAAGAGACCCAGTACTTC
CDR3aa: CASSWSPLAEETQYF

j_gene: TRBJ2-2
v_gene: TRBV7-8
abundance: medium-sized
d_gene: TRBD2
CDR3nt: TGTGCCAGCAGCTATAGCGGGGGGGGAGAGAACACCGGGGAGCTGTTTTTT
CDR3aa: CASSYSGGGENTGELFF

j_gene: TRBJ2-7
v_gene: TRBV9
abundance: once
d_gene: NA
CDR3nt: TGTGCCAGCAGCACCCGGCTTGCAGCTAGCTCCTACGAGCACTACTTC
CDR3aa: CASSTRLAASSYEHYF

j_gene: TRBJ1-2
v_gene: TRBV6-1
abundance: NA
d_gene: NA
CDR3nt: TGTGCCAGCATGTCGAACAGGGCACATGGCTACACCTTC
CDR3aa: CASMSNRAHGYTF

j_gene: TRBJ2-3
v_gene: TRBV7-2
abundance: NA
d_gene: TRBD2
CDR3nt: TGTGCCAGCAGCTTAGTAGTGGGACTAGCGGGGGGTAACCGGATGGGGACAGATACGCAGTATTTT
CDR3aa: CASSLVVGLAGGNRMGTDTQYF

j_gene: TRBJ1-2
v_gene: TRBV4-3
abundance: few
d_gene: NA
CDR3nt: TGCGCCAGCAGCCAAGTGCGGCAGACCTATGGCTACACCTTC
CDR3aa: CASSQVRQTYGYTF

j_gene: TRBJ2-1
v_gene: TRBV15
abundance: few
d_gene: NA
CDR3nt: TGTGCCACCAGCAGAGATAACTCCCGGGGAAAACTCAATGAGCAGTTCTTC
CDR3aa: CATSRDNSRGKLNEQFF

j_gene: TRBJ2-7
v_gene: TRBV20-1
abundance: NA
d_gene: NA
CDR3nt: TGCAGCACTCAGGGGGGCTACGAGCAGTACTTC
CDR3aa: CSTQGGYEQYF